This T cell receptor beta chain derives from a study of blood T cell repertoires in COVID-19. Study background: Samples of COVID-19 (acute and convalescent) were obtained from the United States, Italy and Spain. T cells, B-cell-depleted T cells, or PBMCs supplied cDNA or gDNA.

CDR3 length equals 14 residues. V lost 1 base, J lost 6 bases, and 4 bases stayed unmatched. The germline CDR1 and CDR2 sequences are KGHSH and LQKENI. Methods used by the authors: Reference gene primers were amplified, and this amplification served to estimate nucleated cell counts. Produced via immunoSEQ multiplex PCR; TCRdb's table is partial and in-frame only. Clone size and the V and J calls come from that table; the DNA yielded D and trimming. The table includes some 160,000 clones, 70% to 90% detected once. The specimen sequenced was peripheral blood. The chain couples TRBV18 to TRBJ1-2; 8 bases agree with TRBD1. The TCR was taken from a woman aged 45-59 years with acute or convalescent COVID-19. The CDR3 DNA follows: TGTGCCAGCTCACCACTAGGACAGGGTGATGGCTACACCTTC. Encoded protein: CASSPLGQGDGYTF.